The 17 T cell receptor beta chains listed next were all sequenced from one sample in a study of T-cell memory formation after mild COVID-19. MiXCR was run by TCRdb on the 5' RACE reads, yielding one entry per CDR3 protein. The data show roughly 260,000 distinct CDR3 sequences, roughly 15% seen once. Sequencing was done on a sample of PBMCs or a T cell subset sorted from them (not recorded which). These receptors all come from a man aged 18 to 30 who had mild COVID-19 (a few samples of this study predate the infection). Cell type and time point are not known.

This clonotype was seen a few times. This chain links TRBV4-2 with TRBJ1-4, with D possibly being TRBD1 (5 bases). The CDR3 covers 14 residues. V lost 4 bases and J lost 3, with 9 bases in between. Germline V CDR1 and CDR2: LGHNA, YNFKEQ. For the CDR3, the DNA is TGTGCCAGCAGCCTTGGGACGCCTAATGAAAAACTGTTTTTT. The encoded protein is CASSLGTPNEKLFF.

This clonotype was seen ten or more times. This chain joins TRBV5-1 and TRBJ2-7; D is uncertain. Germline V gene data show CDR1 as SGHRS and CDR2 as YFSETQ. Between the trimmed V and J ends, which lost 0 bases and 5 bases, there was a span of 15 bases. The CDR3 length is 15 residues. The CDR3 nucleotides read TGCGCCAGCAGCTTGGGGCACGCGCCCAGCGACGAGCAGTACGTC. Translated: CASSLGHAPSDEQYV.

The genes are TRBV18 and TRBJ2-1; D could derive from TRBD1 or TRBD2 (5 bases each). Trimming took off 2 bases at V and 7 bases at J, with 21 bases between the two ends. The CDR3 consists of 17 residues. The germline V gene encodes CDR1 KGHSH and CDR2 LQKENI. The CDR3 DNA follows: TGTGCCAGCTCACCAGAGGTTGGCCAGGGAGAAAGGAATGAGCAGTTCTTC. Translation: CASSPEVGQGERNEQFF.

This clonotype occurred a few times. The genes are TRBV20-1 and TRBJ1-2, with a tentative D call TRBD1 (5 bases). CDR3 length equals 15 residues. Trimming took 7 bases from V and 8 from J, leaving 26 bases between them. Germline CDR1 is DFQATT and CDR2 is SNEGSKA (reference sequence). CDR3 bases: TGCAGTGTTTTGTGGGGCTGGACACTGACGTGGGGCTACACCTTC. Encoded protein: CSVLWGWTLTWGYTF.

The rearrangement joins TRBV11-3 to TRBJ2-4, with 8 bases aligning to TRBD2. V lost 5 bases to trimming and J lost 3 bases; unmatched junction nucleotides: 18. Germline-derived CDR1 and CDR2 are SGHNT and YENEEA. This CDR3 is 19 amino acids long. This chain's CDR3 is CASSPGGGRFPIVKNIQYF. In nucleotides, the CDR3 is TGTGCCAGCAGCCCCGGGGGGGGGCGGTTCCCCATAGTCAAAAACATTCAGTACTTC.

This chain uses TRBV6-2 or TRBV6-3 with TRBJ2-7; D possibly uses TRBD1 or TRBD2 (5 bases each). This CDR3 spans 13 amino acids. With 6 bases removed from V and 2 bases from J, the gap between germline ends came to 11 bases. The V gene's germline CDR1 is MNHEY and CDR2 SVGEGT. CDR3 protein: CASRRDGAYEQYF. Written as DNA, the CDR3 is TGTGCCAGCAGAAGGGACGGAGCCTACGAGCAGTACTTC.

In its sample, this clonotype was seen a few times. The chain employs TRBV6-5 and TRBJ1-3; D remains ambiguous. Deletions cut 3 bases from V and 1 base from J, with 16 bases between. CDR1 and CDR2 from the germline V gene are MNHEY and SVGAGI. The CDR3 sequence is 17 residues long. The CDR3 reads CASSYGWVGRSGNTIYF. The DNA for the CDR3 is TGTGCCAGCAGTTATGGCTGGGTAGGGAGATCTGGAAACACCATATATTTT.

DNA for the CDR3: TGTGCCAGCAGCTTAGGAAGCGGGTGGGCAAATACGCAGTATTTT. Translated, it gives CASSLGSGWANTQYF. The rearrangement links TRBV7-2 to TRBJ2-3; a weak D match, TRBD2 (6 bases). Germline V gene sequence: CDR1 SGHTA, CDR2 FQGNSA. Trimming removed 1 base at V and 7 bases at J, with 15 bases between. The CDR3 loop spans 15 amino acids.

This clonotype turned up a few times. DNA for the CDR3: TGCAGTGCTAGACCATATCAGCGGGGGGACCAAGAGACCCAGTACTTC. This encodes CSARPYQRGDQETQYF. The chain employs TRBV20-1 and TRBJ2-5; 9 bases align to TRBD2. CDR3 length: 16 amino acids. In germline, CDR1 is DFQATT, CDR2 SNEGSKA (reference sequence). J was trimmed by 0 bases and V by 2 bases; bases with no gene match: 7.

This clonotype appeared a few times. The chain couples TRBV5-1 to TRBJ2-7; D possibly corresponds to TRBD2 (6 bases). Germline V gene sequence: CDR1 SGHRS, CDR2 YFSETQ. The V and J ends lost 3 bases and 2 bases respectively, with 21 bases between them. The CDR3 runs to 17 residues. This chain's CDR3 is CASSWAISEGYTYEQYF. The CDR3 nucleotides are TGCGCCAGCAGCTGGGCGATTTCGGAGGGATACACCTACGAGCAGTACTTC.

The rearrangement joins TRBV7-9 to TRBJ1-2; tentative D call: TRBD1 (5 bases). Per the germline V gene, CDR1 is SEHNR and CDR2 is FQNEAQ (reference sequence). This CDR3 spans 11 amino acids. The V end was cut by 3 bases, the J end by 7 bases, with 6 bases between. The CDR3 DNA sequence: TGTGCCAGCAGCTTCAGGGTTGGCTACACCTTC. Amino acids: CASSFRVGYTF.

This rearrangement joins TRBV2 to TRBJ2-5; D gene uncertain. This CDR3 has 12 amino acids. Trimming left V 7 bases short and J 2 bases short, with 8 bases between. The V gene's germline CDR1 is SNHLY and CDR2 FYNNEI. The CDR3 DNA reads TGTGCCAGCAAGCCGGAACAAGAGACCCAGTACTTC. Its protein product is CASKPEQETQYF.

This clonotype appeared a few times. The V call is TRBV29-1, the J call TRBJ1-2; the D is unclear. Trimming stripped 5 bases from V and 8 bases from J, with 12 bases between. Germline V gives CDR1 SQVTM, CDR2 ANQGSEA. This CDR3 contains 11 residues. The CDR3 DNA follows: TGCAGCGTTACCCTCAGCGTGGGCTACACCTTC. Translation: CSVTLSVGYTF.

V and J are TRBV18 and TRBJ2-2; D is possibly TRBD1 (5 bases). This CDR3 region has 16 residues. The germline V gene encodes CDR1 KGHSH and CDR2 LQKENI. V was trimmed by 4 bases and J by 1 base, leaving 13 bases between them. CDR3 bases: TGTGCCAGCTCACTGCAGGGTGTGAGGAACACCGGGGAGCTGTTTTTT. This codes for CASSLQGVRNTGELFF.

In its sample, this clonotype was seen a few times. This rearrangement joins TRBV5-1 to TRBJ2-3; D is tentatively TRBD1 or TRBD2 (6 bases each). Per germline, CDR1 SGHRS and CDR2 YFSETQ. The CDR3 is 14 amino acids. V lost 3 bases, J lost 5 bases, and 13 bases lay in between. The CDR3 region has the DNA TGCGCCAGCAGCTGGAGGGGGATCGAAGATACGCAGTATTTT. It codes for CASSWRGIEDTQYF.

The rearrangement uses TRBV4-2 and TRBJ2-2; D unresolved. The V end lost 1 base, the J end lost 9 bases, and 12 bases lay between the germline ends. The CDR3 has 14 amino acids. The germline gives CDR1 LGHNA, CDR2 YNFKEQ. The CDR3 reads CASSQGARQRELFF. CDR3 bases: TGTGCCAGCAGCCAAGGGGCCCGCCAGCGGGAGCTGTTTTTT.

The chain carries TRBV29-1 and TRBJ2-4, with 11 positions matching TRBD1. This CDR3 region has 14 residues. Trimming took 4 bases from V and 7 from J; bases not matched to a gene: 6. Germline values: CDR1 SQVTM, CDR2 ANQGSEA. The CDR3 region has the DNA TGCAGCGTTGGAACGGACAGGGGGCTTAACATTCAGTACTTC. This gives the protein CSVGTDRGLNIQYF. The full variable domain, rest sourced from reference TRBV29-1 and TRBJ2-4, is SAVISQKPSRDICQRGTSLTIQCQVDSQVTMMFWYRQQPGQSLTLIATANQGSEATYESGFVIDKFPISRPNLTFSTLTVSNMSPEDSSIYLCSVGTDRGLNIQYFGAGTRLSVL.